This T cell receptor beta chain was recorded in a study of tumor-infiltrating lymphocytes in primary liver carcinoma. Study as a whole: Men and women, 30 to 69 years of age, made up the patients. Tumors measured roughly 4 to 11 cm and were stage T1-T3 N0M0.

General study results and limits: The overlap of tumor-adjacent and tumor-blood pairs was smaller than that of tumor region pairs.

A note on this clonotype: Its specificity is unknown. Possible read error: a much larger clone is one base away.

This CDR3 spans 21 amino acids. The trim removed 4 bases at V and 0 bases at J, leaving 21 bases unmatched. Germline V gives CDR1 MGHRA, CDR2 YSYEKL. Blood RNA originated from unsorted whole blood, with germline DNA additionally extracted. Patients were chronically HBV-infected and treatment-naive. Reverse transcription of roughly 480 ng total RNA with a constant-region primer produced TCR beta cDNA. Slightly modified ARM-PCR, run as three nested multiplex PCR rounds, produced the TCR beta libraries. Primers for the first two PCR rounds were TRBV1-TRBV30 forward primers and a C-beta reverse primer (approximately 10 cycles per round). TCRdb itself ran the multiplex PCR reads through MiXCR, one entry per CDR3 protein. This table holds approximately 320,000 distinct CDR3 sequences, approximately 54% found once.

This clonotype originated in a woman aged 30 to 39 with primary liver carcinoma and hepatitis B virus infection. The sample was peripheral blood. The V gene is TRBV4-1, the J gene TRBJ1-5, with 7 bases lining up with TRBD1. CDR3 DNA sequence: TGCGCCAGCAGCCGGGGGGGGAACTGGGACAGCGTCATTTATAGCAATCAGCCCCAGCATTTT. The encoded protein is CASSRGGNWDSVIYSNQPQHF.